The 13 T cell receptor beta chains below come from one sample, sequenced in a study of T cell repertoires in cytomegalovirus infection. TCRdb recomputed calls from the reads with MiXCR, one row per CDR3 protein. The sample includes 250,000 to 300,000 distinct CDR3 sequences, roughly an eighth of them seen just once. Sequencing was performed on PBMCs. The receptor set was obtained from a human donor in good health (CMV status not recorded). Some clones in this sample may be carry-over from other donors' samples.

The V and J genes are TRBV5-4 and TRBJ2-1, with TRBD2 matching 12 bases. V shed 4 bases and J 8 bases; nucleotides not matched to a gene: 7. Germline V lookup: CDR1 SGHNT, CDR2 YYREEE (reference sequence). The CDR3 is 15 amino acids. The CDR3: CASSRTSGKRDEQFF. CDR3 in DNA: TGTGCCAGCAGCCGGACTAGCGGGAAACGGGATGAGCAGTTCTTC.

With regard to this clonotype: A much larger clone sits a single nucleotide away, making a read error possible. V usage is TRBV7-6 and J usage is TRBJ2-4; 8 bases are shared with TRBD2. CDR1 and CDR2 from the germline V gene are SGHVS and FNYEAQ. With V trimmed by 3 bases and J by 9 bases, 10 bases remained unmatched. There are 15 residues in the CDR3. The CDR3 nucleotides are TGTGCCAGCAGCTTCAGGACTAGCATAGAAATCATTCAGTACTTC. This codes for CASSFRTSIEIIQYF.

The chain recombines TRBV29-1 with TRBJ2-5, with D hard to call. The V gene's germline CDR1 is SQVTM and CDR2 ANQGSEA. The germline V and J ends were trimmed by 4 bases and 2 bases, with 11 bases remaining between them. CDR3 length equals 13 residues. CDR3 residues: CSVGEQLQETQYF. In DNA, the CDR3 is TGCAGCGTTGGCGAACAGCTGCAAGAGACCCAGTACTTC.

In its sample, this clonotype was seen once. J is TRBJ1-1 and V is TRBV6-5; tentative D call: TRBD1 (5 bases). Trimming shortened V by 6 bases and J by 6 bases, and 17 bases separated the two germline ends. The CDR3 spans 14 residues. Germline values: CDR1 MNHEY, CDR2 SVGAGI. CDR3 DNA sequence: TGTGCCAGCAGAGCCACAGGAAGCGCGGCTGAAGCTTTCTTT. Protein product: CASRATGSAAEAFF.

A few counts support this clonotype. This rearrangement joins TRBV29-1 to TRBJ2-5; TRBD1 matches 7 bases. The CDR3 runs 13 residues. V was clipped by 6 bases and J by 1 base; unmatched bases: 5. CDR1 and CDR2 from the germline V gene are SQVTM and ANQGSEA. As DNA, the CDR3 is TGCAGCGTAGCCCCAGGGGGCCAAGAGACCCAGTACTTC. This gives the protein CSVAPGGQETQYF.

The chain has TRBV2 and TRBJ1-4; D not resolved. The CDR3 is 15 amino acids. V lost 2 bases, J lost 3 bases, and 10 bases lay in between. The germline V gene encodes CDR1 SNHLY and CDR2 FYNNEI. Here the CDR3 DNA reads TGTGCCAGCAGTGAAAGTGGTCAGCCTAATGAAAAACTGTTTTTT. Translated: CASSESGQPNEKLFF.

CDR3 nucleotides: TGTGCCAGCAGTTTAAGCCCTACAGGGGGTAAAAATGGCTACACCTTC. The encoded protein is CASSLSPTGGKNGYTF. The V and J genes are TRBV28 and TRBJ1-2; 8 bases are a match to TRBD1. Losses at the gene ends were 2 bases for V and 6 bases for J; bases not matched to a gene: 11. The CDR3 sequence is 16 residues long. Germline values: CDR1 MDHEN, CDR2 SYDVKM.

This CDR3 reads CSVLGNIQYF. For the CDR3, the DNA is TGCAGCGTTCTTGGAAACATTCAGTACTTC. The chain recombines TRBV29-1 with TRBJ2-4; D gene unclear. This CDR3 spans 10 amino acids. With 5 bases removed from V and 6 bases from J, the gap between germline ends came to 5 bases. Per the germline V gene, CDR1 is SQVTM and CDR2 is ANQGSEA.

This clonotype was seen at least ten times. The V and J genes are TRBV6-1 and TRBJ2-5; 8 bases match TRBD1. CDR1 and CDR2 from the germline V gene are MNHNS and SASEGT. The V gene end was trimmed by 6 bases and the J gene end by 4 bases; junction bases not matched to a gene: 7. The CDR3 is 14 residues long. CDR3 bases: TGTGCCAGCAGGAGGACAGGGCGGACAGAGACCCAGTACTTC. This sequence encodes CASRRTGRTETQYF.

The chain combines TRBV3-1 with TRBJ1-3; no clear D gene. V was shortened by 0 bases and J by 9 bases, with 15 bases between the two germline ends. The CDR3 length is 15 residues. The germline gives CDR1 LGHDT, CDR2 YNNKEL (reference sequence). The CDR3 DNA follows: TGTGCCAGCAGCCAAGACCCCAGCCGGAGCACCACCATATATTTT. This gives the protein CASSQDPSRSTTIYF.

This clonotype was counted between two and nine times. The chain recombines TRBV25-1 with TRBJ2-5, with TRBD2 as a possible D gene (6 bases). V lost 1 base to trimming and J lost 4 bases, with 16 bases between them. Germline V lookup: CDR1 MGHDK, CDR2 SYGVNS. The CDR3 totals 16 residues. The CDR3: CASSESRGTGTETQYF. CDR3 DNA sequence: TGTGCCAGCAGTGAATCTCGGGGGACGGGGACAGAGACCCAGTACTTC.

This clonotype was detected ten times or more. This chain joins TRBV6-1 and TRBJ1-6, with a possible D match to TRBD1 (5 bases). CDR1 and CDR2 from the germline V gene are MNHNS and SASEGT. V lost 3 bases and J 10 bases, leaving 16 bases between the germline ends. This CDR3 has 15 amino acids. In DNA, the CDR3 is TGTGCCAGCAGTGACGACAGTCCCTGGCGGTCACCCCTCCACTTT. This encodes CASSDDSPWRSPLHF.

This sequence joins TRBV14 and TRBJ1-2; D is possibly TRBD1 (5 bases). CDR3 length: 14 residues. The germline gives CDR1 SGHDN, CDR2 FVKESK. Trimming pared 4 bases from V and 8 bases from J, leaving 17 bases between. As DNA, the CDR3 is TGTGCCAGCAGCCGAAACGGGGGGACGGGAGGCTACACCTTC. Its protein is CASSRNGGTGGYTF.